The source of this TCR beta chain is a study of cytomegalovirus exposure and HLA in healthy donors (dated by TCRdb to the late 2010s). At the level of the whole study: In an earlier analysis of approximately 500 of the donors, around 300 Gb of sequence data and 120 million or so unique TCR beta sequences from roughly 190 million T cells were reported. Approximately 300 gigabases of sequencing data and roughly 81 million unique TCR sequences made up an early release that covered 500 to 700 HLA-typed donors. Of the roughly 390 genotyped donors, 70% to 90% were placed in the genetic ancestry cluster associated with self-reported Caucasian donors. The study aimed to test whether cataloging public T cell receptors could reveal signatures of past pathogen exposure. The study profiled the T cell repertoires of some 610 subjects by immunosequencing and related them to cytomegalovirus serostatus. A separate validation cohort of about 110 different subjects was used in addition to the roughly 640-subject first cohort. The study combined high-throughput TCR immunosequencing, statistical association of individual TCRs with disease status, and machine learning to predict cytomegalovirus infection status. To study patterns of TCR occurrence, a later analysis re-analyzed previously published TCR beta repertoires from around 670 donors and added high-resolution HLA genotyping. In the later analysis, no new phenotypic data were used to find candidate immune exposures; instead, reliance was placed on TCR beta sequences and their occurrence across donors. To decide whether each TCR beta V gene segment behaved as functional or pseudogenic, an earlier analysis of fewer than 750 of the donors relied on high-throughput TCR beta sequencing. Alongside the repertoire data, information on donor age, sex, ethnicity and CMV serostatus was compiled. Genome-wide SNP genotypes for about three fifths of the roughly 700 donors were used in a later genetic analysis, which treated that subset as a discovery cohort. Every repertoire in the discovery cohort had been generated on one and the same sequencing platform. HLA typing covered class I and class II loci at four-digit resolution. Typing coverage varied by locus: about 629-640 donors for A, B, C, DRB1 and DQB1; approximately 500 for DQA1; around 610 for DPA1; approximately 490 for DPB1. Because of strong linkage in the cohort, four to six DR-DQ haplotypes were treated as single units for association and clustering. Among approximately 370 genotyped donors of the cohort, an average of around 240,000 unique TCR beta nucleotide sequences was sequenced per donor, of which about 18% were non-productive.

The cohort consisted of 650 to 850 healthy bone marrow donors. At the time of sampling, all cohort members were nominally healthy, though unrecorded immune exposures were likely present. The donor tested CMV seropositive, placing the donor among the 250 to 350 seropositive members of the cohort. Every donor gave a peripheral blood sample, and the peripheral blood mononuclear cells from that sample were used for TCR beta sequencing. Genomic DNA was extracted from the blood cell samples with the Qiagen DNeasy Blood Extraction Kit. Comment on this clone: Its recognized antigen is unknown. The record has no base qualities; no much larger clone is one base away.

V is cut back by 6 bases and J by 4 bases, with 7 bases in the junction unmatched. From its cysteine to its phenylalanine, the CDR3 spans 15 amino acids. Of all the DNA, just the CDR3 is kept, 45 bases in frame from base 1. Taken from the germline V gene (reference sequence), the CDR1 and CDR2 loops are MNHEY and SMNVEV. The method was the immunoSEQ multiplex PCR assay. A mixture of 60 forward primers for TCR Vbeta segments and 13 reverse primers for TCR Jbeta segments was used in the multiplex PCR. The CDR3 region of rearranged TCR beta genes was amplified from genomic DNA by a multiplex PCR assay. The Illumina HiSeq System was used to sequence the amplified TCR beta libraries as 87-base-pair reads. The source study handled its data this way. In a later analysis, tens of millions of unique TCR beta chains were counted across the roughly 610 repertoires, and around 11 million of these chains were shared by at least two donors. Raw reads were error-corrected and collapsed into unique sequences by a nearest-neighbor algorithm in which closely related sequences were merged to remove PCR and sequencing errors. V, D and J gene segments were assigned by aligning CDR3 sequences to IMGT reference sequences. Each retained sequence needed at least a six-nucleotide match to both a V gene segment and a J gene segment. Rearrangements were called productive when the CDR3 lacked stop codons and stayed in frame with V and J; all others were non-productive. CDR3 was defined by IMGT convention, running from the second conserved V-encoded cysteine to the conserved J-encoded phenylalanine. In an earlier analysis of approximately 500 of the donors, sequences lacking an unambiguous match to a single V gene segment were excluded. In an earlier analysis of 587 of the donors, V segments were called functional above 56.7% productive rearrangements and were called segregating when the between-donor standard deviation exceeded 5%. A statistical classification framework was built for diagnosing cytomegalovirus status from the catalog of TCR beta chain sequences. In a later analysis, V and J genes were assigned by comparing TCR nucleotide sequences against IMGT/GENE-DB human TR gene sequences. The TCRdist pipeline was used in a later analysis to assign CDR3 sequences and most-parsimonious VDJ recombination scenarios. In a later analysis, each TCR beta chain was defined by its CDR3 amino acid sequence together with its V-gene family, and reads lacking a unique V-gene family were excluded. To address suspected cross-contamination and a sequencing artifact, a later analysis removed around 590 highly shared, low-generation-probability nucleotide sequences. A later analysis calculated a clonal expansion index for each public chain from normalized within-repertoire ranks of inferred template counts. In a later analysis, generation probabilities were computed using a VDJ recombination model fitted to out-of-frame rearrangements, and the results were checked against IGoR. A later analysis scored TCR-TCR, TCR-HLA and TCR-CMV co-occurrence with hypergeometric tests, applying a repertoire-size bias correction to TCR pairs. False discovery rates were estimated in a later analysis by permuting HLA or CMV assignments 20 times. In a later analysis, co-occurring TCRs were grouped with DBSCAN, and TCRdist sequence similarity was added when clustering was performed within HLA-allele-positive subsets. Co-occurrence clustering excluded repertoires with fewer than 30,000 or more than 120,000 public chains, plus five with anomalous nucleotide sharing. Here the immuneACCESS table is served through TCRdb, limited to in-frame sequences with V and J called. Missing clones are a known gap in these copies; in checked studies unresolved V genes cover under half, and the rest lacks a known reason. D and trimming come from the DNA, and the V and J calls and clone size come from that table. The sample table lists more than 95,000 clones, approximately 87% of them with a count of one. The leading ten clones occupy over 15% of the sample.

The paper as a whole reports these results and caveats: A later analysis associated 17,000 or so TCR beta sequences with specific HLA alleles at a false discovery rate of 0.05. The classifier was reported to diagnose cytomegalovirus status with high specificity and sensitivity in both the original cohort and the validation cohort. This cohort had only TCR beta chains sequenced, and the lack of alpha or paired-chain data limited which features could be detected. Correlated functional status among segregating V segments might reflect linkage disequilibrium, but an unknown experimental factor could not be ruled out. A later analysis found that TCR association rates varied across HLA loci, with DRB1 alleles showing the most associated TCRs and HLA-C alleles the fewest. V-gene and J-gene trimming of TCR beta chains was associated with a missense DCLRE1C variant in a later genetic analysis, and the association was replicated in an independent cohort. The study gave a list of under 200 TCR beta chains associated with cytomegalovirus. The 87-base-pair reads could not distinguish some IMGT-functional V segments, including TRBV6-2 and TRBV6-3, so those segments were excluded. Because HLA typing was missing for some donors at each locus, association tests included only the typed subset. According to a later analysis, most CMV-associated TCR beta chains appeared to be HLA-restricted, and the HLA associations seemed to be driven largely by CMV exposure. Assigning TCR associations to individual alleles was difficult when HLA alleles, especially DR and DQ, strongly co-occurred. In an earlier analysis of some 640 of the donors, most TCR beta V segments were observed in productive rearrangements about 87% or about 30% of the time, broadly matching IMGT annotations. The sequencing pipeline was judged likely to have produced a cluster of highly shared sequence variants as a technical artifact. The presence/absence analyses assumed that sequencing depth was roughly uniform across donors, and that assumption may not be true. In a later analysis, HLA-associated TCR beta chains showed more clonal expansion and lower generation probabilities than non-associated chains that were equally common. A later genetic analysis reported fewer N-insertions in productive TCRs among donors in an Asian-associated ancestry cluster than the roughly 690-donor mean. Because counts were too low, 15 to 20 rarely observed V segments, including chromosome 9 orphons, were left out of the earlier analysis of a few hundred of the donors. In a later analysis, several top co-occurrence clusters were reported to appear linked to parvovirus B19, influenza, CMV and Epstein-Barr virus. A further reported finding was that TCR beta sequences accurately predicted the HLA-A and HLA-B alleles for most subjects in the first cohort. According to the authors, the approach could potentially be generalized to other disease states and immunological phenotypes. In vitro tests confirmed that a few of the cytomegalovirus-associated TCR beta chains recognize cytomegalovirus antigens. The only immune exposure information available for the cohort was CMV serostatus. Most TCR sequences were observed very rarely across donors, whereas some public TCRs were present in many individuals.

The chain uses TRBV27 and TRBJ2-1, with 9 bases aligning to TRBD2. The receptor was derived from a man in his late teens or twenties in good health and CMV-seropositive. Sequenced material: PBMCs. The sequence in DNA is TGTGCCAGCAGGGATAGCGGGGGCCCTTACAATGAGCAGTTCTTC. It codes for CASRDSGGPYNEQFF.